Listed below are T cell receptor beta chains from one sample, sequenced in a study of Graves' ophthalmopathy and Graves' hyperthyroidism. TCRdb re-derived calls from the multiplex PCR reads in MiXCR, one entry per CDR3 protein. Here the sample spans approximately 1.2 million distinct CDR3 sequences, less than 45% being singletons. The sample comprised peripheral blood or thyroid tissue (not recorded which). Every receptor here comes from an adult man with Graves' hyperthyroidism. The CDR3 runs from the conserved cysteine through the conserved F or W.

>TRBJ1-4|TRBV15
CATSRGASTLGKLFF
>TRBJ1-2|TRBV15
CATSAATGGSPNYGYTF
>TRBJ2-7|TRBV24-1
CATSDRTGVKDEQYF
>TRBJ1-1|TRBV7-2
CASSSRETRNTEAFF
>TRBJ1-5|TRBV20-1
CSATGSLNQPQHF
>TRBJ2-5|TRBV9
CASSVGGETQYF
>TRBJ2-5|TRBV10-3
CAISDPNKETQYF
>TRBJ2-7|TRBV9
CASSLTGTSGTEQYF
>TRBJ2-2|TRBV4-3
CASSQDDLNTGELFF
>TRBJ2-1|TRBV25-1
CASSEYTSGSPYNEQFF
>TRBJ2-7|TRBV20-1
CSAHSDSYEQYF
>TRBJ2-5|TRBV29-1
CSVVQDQETQYF
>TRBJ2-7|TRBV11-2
CASSQGALIYEQYF
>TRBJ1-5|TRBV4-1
CASSQDPGQPQHF
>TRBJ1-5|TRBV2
CASSELGQANFQPQHF
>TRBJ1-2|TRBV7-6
CASSLVGDGGYTF
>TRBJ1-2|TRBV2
CASSALGADGYTF
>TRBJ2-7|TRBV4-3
CASSQEPGQGTYEQYF
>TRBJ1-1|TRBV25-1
CASSEFGGTNTEAFF
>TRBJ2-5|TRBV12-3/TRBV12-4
CAISFYETQYF
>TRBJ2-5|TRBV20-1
CSARREELRETQYF
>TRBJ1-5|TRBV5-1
CASREGTGLYSNQPQHF
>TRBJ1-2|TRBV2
CASTENPWDGYTF
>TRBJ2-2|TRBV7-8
CASSLIRDGELVF
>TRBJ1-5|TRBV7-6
CASSQRAGGYEHF
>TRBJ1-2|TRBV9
CASSVRTAKSGYTF
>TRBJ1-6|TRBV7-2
CASSLTERSPLHF
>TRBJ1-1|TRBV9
CASSVGGGGEAFF
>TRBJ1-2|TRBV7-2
CASSLKTGALGGYTF
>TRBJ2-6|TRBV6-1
CASRGGQGEDGANVLTF
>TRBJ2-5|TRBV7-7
CASSFTGTQETQYF